A selection of T cell receptor beta chains follows, all from one sample in a study of T cell clusters in autoimmune cytopenias. TCRdb re-called the multiplex PCR reads; every CDR3 protein appears as one record, without DNA. The sample features approximately 4,600 distinct CDR3 sequences, with roughly 15% in its top ten. This sample also appeared in a second study, on T cell repertoires in aging, cancer and after chemotherapy.

Input material: peripheral blood. The receptors here all came from a human donor in good health. CDR3s include the opening cysteine and the closing phenylalanine or tryptophan. Only some rows state a clone size, as once, few, many or a class for expanded clones.

clone_size	j_call	v_call	cdr3_aa
.	TRBJ2-7	TRBV7-2	CASSPNRDEQYF
medium-sized	TRBJ2-5	TRBV19	CATTDRRRGETQYF
medium-sized	TRBJ1-5	TRBV5-5	CASSSGDSNQPQHF
.	TRBJ2-3	TRBV20-1	CSALGLATDTQYF
.	TRBJ2-1	TRBV6-5	CASSSKRNEQFF
medium-sized	TRBJ2-7	TRBV6-1	CASSEEGPTYEQYF
.	TRBJ2-7	TRBV27	CASSLKASGGTKGEQYF
.	TRBJ2-1	TRBV13	CASSLGYNEQFF
.	TRBJ2-7	TRBV24-1	CATSDPGTGREEQYF
medium-sized	TRBJ1-2	TRBV5-6	CASSPPGKGYGYTF
.	TRBJ1-4	TRBV15	CATSRDGGVNEKLFF
.	TRBJ1-2	TRBV27	CASSSAEGGYGYTF
.	TRBJ1-2	TRBV11-1	CASTTRGGYGYTF
medium-sized	TRBJ2-5	TRBV19	CASEKWRGARETQYF
medium-sized	TRBJ2-1	TRBV6-5	CASADQMGYNEQFF
medium-sized	TRBJ2-5	TRBV15	CATSRDPYQETQYF
.	TRBJ1-3	TRBV19	CASSLVLQNAPGNTIYF
.	TRBJ1-5	TRBV6-1	CASSIDRLLEMDQPQHF
medium-sized	TRBJ2-1	TRBV6-5	CASSSVVQRGYNEQFF
.	TRBJ2-7	TRBV6-2/TRBV6-3	CASTPRGSGVYEQYF
medium-sized	TRBJ2-5	TRBV7-2	CASSLDASVETQYF
.	TRBJ1-1	TRBV6-2/TRBV6-3	CASTPGGTEAFF
.	TRBJ1-3	TRBV5-5	CASSLAGDGNTIYF
.	TRBJ1-1	TRBV5-6	CASSRAGLNTEAFF
.	TRBJ1-4	TRBV28	CASSPGRGAYYEKLFF
medium-sized	TRBJ1-2	TRBV6-5	CASSNGQVRYGYTF
.	TRBJ1-5	TRBV5-6	CASSLKTGYSNQPQHF
.	TRBJ1-1	TRBV19	CASSMRRANTEAFF
.	TRBJ1-6	TRBV6-2/TRBV6-3	CASTSQGNSPLHF
medium-sized	TRBJ1-1	TRBV19	CASSQPRGGNTEAFF
medium-sized	TRBJ2-1	TRBV19	CASSRQRDTVEFF
medium-sized	TRBJ2-1	TRBV19	CASSILGGSPNNEQFF
.	TRBJ1-2	TRBV6-1	CASSETDYGYTF
.	TRBJ1-2	TRBV6-1	CASSQAIYGYTF
medium-sized	TRBJ1-1	TRBV29-1	CSVVVQGNTEAFF
.	TRBJ2-7	TRBV27	CASSSRQGFHEQYF
medium-sized	TRBJ1-5	TRBV29-1	CSVVWSDNQPQHF
.	TRBJ2-2	TRBV6-5	CASRAYHRDIYSGELFF
.	TRBJ2-7	TRBV12-3/TRBV12-4	CASSVSSLGWSSYEQYF
medium-sized	TRBJ2-5	TRBV27	CASSLSKSFRVSQYF
medium-sized	TRBJ2-3	TRBV6-5	CASSYSETSTDTQYF
medium-sized	TRBJ2-2	TRBV11-2	CASPPHRPSGDGGELFF
.	TRBJ2-5	TRBV6-5	CASTSPGVETQYF
.	TRBJ1-1	TRBV6-1	CASSDRNRGTMNTEAFF
.	TRBJ2-2	TRBV13	CASSLRRVHLNTGELFF
medium-sized	TRBJ1-2	TRBV18	CASSPRGAYGYTF
medium-sized	TRBJ1-5	TRBV19	CASKGRTGWDQPQHF
.	TRBJ1-2	TRBV30	CAWTGDGYGYTF
medium-sized	TRBJ1-4	TRBV6-5	CASSYSGYTNEKLFF
.	TRBJ2-3	TRBV6-6	CASSLKGGQVSTDTQYF
.	TRBJ1-1	TRBV11-1	CASSPYLGRGAPNTEAFF